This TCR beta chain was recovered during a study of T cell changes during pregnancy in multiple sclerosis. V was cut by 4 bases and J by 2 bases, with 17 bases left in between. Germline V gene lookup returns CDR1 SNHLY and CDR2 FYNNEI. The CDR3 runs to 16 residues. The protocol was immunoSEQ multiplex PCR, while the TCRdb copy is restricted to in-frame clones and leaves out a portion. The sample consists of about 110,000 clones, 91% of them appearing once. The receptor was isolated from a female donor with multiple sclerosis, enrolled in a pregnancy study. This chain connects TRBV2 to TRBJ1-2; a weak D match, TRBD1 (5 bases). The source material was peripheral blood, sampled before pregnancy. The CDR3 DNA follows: TGTGCCAGCAGTGTTTTGGTAGGGGCGAACAACTATGGCTACACCTTC. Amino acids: CASSVLVGANNYGYTF.